Listed below are T cell receptor beta chains from one sample, sequenced in a study of cytomegalovirus exposure and HLA in healthy donors. Here immunoSEQ multiplex PCR was the method, and the copy in TCRdb shows in-frame clones only, minus some. The sample records about 150,000 clones, around 75% being singletons. Sequenced sample: PBMCs. The receptor source for this set is a man in his forties in good health and CMV-seronegative. Both conserved end residues are part of each CDR3. The order of the fields is D gene, V gene, clone size, J gene, CDR3 DNA, CDR3 protein. A D gene is named only where the DNA matches it firmly. Where a row states a size, it is once, few, many or the class of an expanded clone; other rows omit it.

.,TRBV2,.,TRBJ1-1,TGTGCCAGTCAGGGGAGGAACACTGAAGCTTTCTTT,CASQGRNTEAFF
TRBD1,TRBV5-6,.,TRBJ1-2,TGTGCCAGCAGCTTGGGTATTTTGAGGCGGGACAGGGGGTATGGCTACACCTTC,CASSLGILRRDRGYGYTF
.,TRBV11-2,few,TRBJ2-7,TGTGCCAGCAGCTTCCAAAACGCTAAGCAGTACTTC,CASSFQNAKQYF
TRBD1,TRBV5-1,.,TRBJ1-1,TGCGCCAGCAGCCAGTCAGGGGGCATGAACACTGAAGCTTTCTTT,CASSQSGGMNTEAFF
.,TRBV4-2,once,TRBJ2-7,TGTGCCAGCAGCCGAGAGACTACCAACTACGAGCAGTACTTC,CASSRETTNYEQYF
.,TRBV28,.,TRBJ2-3,TGTGCCAGCAGCCCCGGGGGAAGCACAGATACGCAGTATTTT,CASSPGGSTDTQYF
TRBD2,TRBV30,.,TRBJ2-1,TGTGCCTGGAGCGAGTTAGGACTAGCGGGAGTGGGTGAGCAGTTCTTC,CAWSELGLAGVGEQFF
.,TRBV7-9,.,TRBJ2-6,TGTGCCAGCAGCCGTCTCGGGGCCAACGTCCTGACTTTC,CASSRLGANVLTF
TRBD1,TRBV5-5,.,TRBJ1-1,TGTGCCAGCAGCTCCCGCGGACAGGGGAGGGTCGAAGCTTTCTTT,CASSSRGQGRVEAFF
TRBD1,TRBV5-1,.,TRBJ2-2,TGCGCCAGCAGTCCGCCGGGACAGGGACACACCGGGGAGCTGTTTTTT,CASSPPGQGHTGELFF
.,TRBV6-5,.,TRBJ1-6,TGTGCCAGCAGTGACGAGGCGGGGGCCCTCCACTTT,CASSDEAGALHF
.,TRBV28,once,TRBJ2-6,TGTGCCAGCAGCCGCGCAGACAGATCTGGGGCCAACGTCCTGACTTTC,CASSRADRSGANVLTF
TRBD1,TRBV11-1,few,TRBJ2-5,TGTGCCAGCAGCGAGACCGCCGGACAGGGGATCCGCGAGACCCAGTACTTC,CASSETAGQGIRETQYF
.,TRBV6-5,.,TRBJ2-1,TGTGCCAGCAGTTACTCGCCTGCGGCAGACTACAATGAGCAGTTCTTC,CASSYSPAADYNEQFF
.,TRBV5-1,.,TRBJ1-1,TGCGCCAGCAGCTTGGGGCGGTTGAACACTGAAGCTTTCTTT,CASSLGRLNTEAFF
.,TRBV2,.,TRBJ1-5,TGTGCCACCCAGACGGGACTTCAGAATCAGCCCCAGCATTTT,CATQTGLQNQPQHF
.,TRBV6-5,.,TRBJ2-1,TGTGCCAGCAGTTACTTCGGGACGGGAGACAATGAGCAGTTCTTC,CASSYFGTGDNEQFF
.,TRBV6-6,.,TRBJ2-5,TGTGCCAGCAGTCCCTCGGGGGGCGGGGAGACCCAGTACTTC,CASSPSGGGETQYF
.,TRBV7-2,.,TRBJ1-1,TGTGCCAGCAGCTTAGTACACCTGAACACTGAAGCTTTCTTT,CASSLVHLNTEAFF
TRBD2,TRBV6-6,.,TRBJ2-5,TGTGCCAGCGGCCGTGGGGGGGGGACCCAGTACTTC,CASGRGGGTQYF
.,TRBV18,.,TRBJ2-2,TGTGCCAGCTCATGGAGCGGCGGTGACACCGGGGAGCTGTTTTTT,CASSWSGGDTGELFF
.,TRBV6-5,.,TRBJ2-4,TGTGCCAGCAGTAAAGCCTTAGCCAAAAACATTCAGTACTTC,CASSKALAKNIQYF
.,TRBV7-2,.,TRBJ2-7,TGTGCCAGCAACGGTTACCCAAATCCCTACGAGCAGTACTTC,CASNGYPNPYEQYF
.,TRBV5-6,.,TRBJ1-1,TGTGCCAGCAGCTTGGGAGGGAACACTGAAGCTTTCTTT,CASSLGGNTEAFF
.,TRBV11-2,.,TRBJ2-1,TGTGCCAGCAGCTTTGCGGACAGTTACAATGAGCAGTTCTTC,CASSFADSYNEQFF
TRBD2,TRBV27,.,TRBJ2-7,TGTGCCAGCAGTTGGGCTAGCGGGAGAAGCGAGCAGTACTTC,CASSWASGRSEQYF
TRBD1,TRBV7-9,.,TRBJ2-7,TGTGCCAGCAGCTCGGTGACAGGGACCTTCTACGAGCAGTACTTC,CASSSVTGTFYEQYF
TRBD2,TRBV7-2,few,TRBJ2-3,TGTGCCAGCAGCCCTATCGGGGGGTCCGACGATACGCAGTATTTT,CASSPIGGSDDTQYF
TRBD1,TRBV19,.,TRBJ1-5,TGTGCCAGTAGTCCCGGACAGGGCCAGCCCCAGCATTTT,CASSPGQGQPQHF
TRBD1,TRBV6-5,.,TRBJ1-1,TGTGCCAGCAGTTACGCCGGGACAGGGGGCTGGACTGAAGCTTTCTTT,CASSYAGTGGWTEAFF
.,TRBV6-5,.,TRBJ1-3,TGTGCCAGCAGTTCTGGTCCAGGTTTGAGTGGAAACACCATATATTTT,CASSSGPGLSGNTIYF
.,TRBV5-1,.,TRBJ2-5,TGCGCCAGCAGCTTGGTAGGGGGACCAGAGACCCAGTACTTC,CASSLVGGPETQYF
TRBD1,TRBV7-7,once,TRBJ2-5,TGTGCCAGCAGCCCAACGACAGGGGAGACCCAGTACTTC,CASSPTTGETQYF
TRBD1,TRBV7-9,.,TRBJ1-2,TGTGCCAGCAGCCCCCAGGGACAGGGGGGCCCCTATGGCTACACCTTC,CASSPQGQGGPYGYTF
TRBD2,TRBV4-3,few,TRBJ2-5,TGCGCCAGCAGCCACCTTCAGCGGGGCCTGAAGGGAGAGACCCAGTACTTC,CASSHLQRGLKGETQYF
.,TRBV9,.,TRBJ2-7,TGTGCCAGCAGCGTAGCCTGGGCTAGCAACGAGCAGTACTTC,CASSVAWASNEQYF
.,TRBV7-9,.,TRBJ2-7,TGTGCCAGCAGCTTAGCGCAGGGATTAATATACGAGCAGTACTTC,CASSLAQGLIYEQYF
.,TRBV4-3,once,TRBJ2-7,TGCGCCAGCAGCCAAGAGGTAGCGGCCTACGAGCAGTACTTC,CASSQEVAAYEQYF
.,TRBV21-1,once,TRBJ2-5,TGTGCCAGCAGCACCGACGATCAGGTGGGGGGAAGTGCGGAGACCCAGTACTTC,CASSTDDQVGGSAETQYF
.,TRBV10-3,.,TRBJ1-1,TGTGCCATCAAGGGGCAGGGGTATGGGTACACTGAAGCTTTCTTT,CAIKGQGYGYTEAFF
.,TRBV9,once,TRBJ2-4,TGTGCCAGCAGCACACAGGGTATTCAGTACTTC,CASSTQGIQYF
.,TRBV13,.,TRBJ2-1,TGTGCCAGCAGCTTGTGGCCCGCCGGGAGCTCCTACAATGAGCAGTTCTTC,CASSLWPAGSSYNEQFF
.,TRBV7-9,.,TRBJ2-1,TGTTCCAGCAGCTGGAGGGACAATGAGCAGTTCTTC,CSSSWRDNEQFF
.,TRBV5-1,.,TRBJ1-2,TGCGCCAGCAGCTTGGCCTCTCTTAATACGGCGGACTATGGCTACACCTTC,CASSLASLNTADYGYTF
TRBD1,TRBV30,.,TRBJ2-3,TGTGCCTGGAGTGTGGGACAGGGGACCACAGATACGCAGTATTTT,CAWSVGQGTTDTQYF